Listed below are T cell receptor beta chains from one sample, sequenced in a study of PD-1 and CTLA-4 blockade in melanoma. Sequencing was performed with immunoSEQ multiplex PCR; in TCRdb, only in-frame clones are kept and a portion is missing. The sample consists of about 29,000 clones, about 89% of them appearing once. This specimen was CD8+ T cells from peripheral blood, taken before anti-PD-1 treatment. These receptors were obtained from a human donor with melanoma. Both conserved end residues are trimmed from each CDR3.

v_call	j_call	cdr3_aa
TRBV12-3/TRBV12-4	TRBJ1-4	ASRSLLREKLF
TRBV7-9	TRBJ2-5	ASSLGPSGSQY
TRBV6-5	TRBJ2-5	ASRTTLVETQY
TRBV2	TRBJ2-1	ASSDWGGSDNEQF
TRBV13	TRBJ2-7	ASSSGRDYEQY
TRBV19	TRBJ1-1	ASSPLRANTEAF
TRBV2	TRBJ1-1	ASSDSPPREAF
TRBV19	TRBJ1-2	ASGDRSYGYT
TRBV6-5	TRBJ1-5	ASSSGLSNQPQH
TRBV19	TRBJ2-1	ATQGGSYNEQF
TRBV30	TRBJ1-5	AWSEGTQPQH
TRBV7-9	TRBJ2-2	ASSLAGLDQEIGELF
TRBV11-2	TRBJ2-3	ASSLLAGVPDTQY
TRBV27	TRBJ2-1	ASSSTGSSYNEQF
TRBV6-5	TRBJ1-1	ASSYTDRGVSTEAF
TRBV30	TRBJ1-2	AWSHDSFDGYT
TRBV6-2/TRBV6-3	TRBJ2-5	ASSYGGGTQETQY
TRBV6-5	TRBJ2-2	ASSYSLREELF
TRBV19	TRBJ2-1	ASSDDPGLAGSYNEQF
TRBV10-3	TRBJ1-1	ATGGGTDTEAF
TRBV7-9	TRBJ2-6	ASSLIGVSGANVLT
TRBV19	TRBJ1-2	ASRPQGTNYGYT
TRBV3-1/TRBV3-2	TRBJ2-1	ASSQVNLLDVTNEQF
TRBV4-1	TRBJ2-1	ASSQEGLAGATYNEQF
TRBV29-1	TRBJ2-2	SVEVGVNTGELF
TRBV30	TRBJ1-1	ACHGREAF
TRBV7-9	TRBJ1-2	ASSSRWTPESYGYT
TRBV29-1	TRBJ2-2	SVEAGGLRTGELF
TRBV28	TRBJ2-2	ASSFWREGTGELF
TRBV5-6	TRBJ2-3	ASSLSGGGTDTQY
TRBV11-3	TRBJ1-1	ASSLDSLRHGSREAF
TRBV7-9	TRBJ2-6	ASSSIHPQDTGANVLT